The 3 T cell receptor beta chains presented below share a single source sample, sequenced in a study of control samples from healthy donors and cancer patients. Here immunoSEQ multiplex PCR was the method, and the copy in TCRdb shows in-frame clones only, minus some. This repertoire shows around 99,000 clones, 80% to 90% found once; its top ten account for roughly 18%. Sample: blood. All receptors derive from a woman aged 45-65 years in good health.

In this sample, this clone turned up once. V is TRBV2 and J is TRBJ2-1; 11 bases are shared with TRBD2. The germline CDR1 and CDR2 sequences are SNHLY and FYNNEI. This CDR3 has 14 amino acids. The ends lost 6 bases at V and 10 bases at J; junction bases unmatched: 8. CDR3 residues: CASRELAGGGEQFF. The CDR3 coding sequence is TGTGCCAGCAGAGAGCTAGCGGGAGGAGGCGAGCAGTTCTTC.

A single count supports this clone. This chain uses TRBV6-6 with TRBJ2-7; 7 bases agree with TRBD2. Germline CDR1 is MNHNY and CDR2 is SVGAGI (reference sequence). The CDR3 extends over 16 amino acids. V dropped 2 bases and J dropped 0; count of bases not matched to a gene: 7. The CDR3 coding sequence is TGTGCCAGCAGTTACCGTGTCGGGGGGAGCTCCTACGAGCAGTACTTC. As protein: CASSYRVGGSSYEQYF.

The rearrangement uses TRBV3-1 (or the pseudogene TRBV3-2) and TRBJ2-4, with a tentative D call TRBD2 (5 bases). From germline, CDR1 is LGHDT and CDR2 YNNKEL (reference sequence). The CDR3 contains 17 residues. Deletions cut 1 base from V and 0 bases from J, with 13 bases between. CDR3 protein: CASSQVREGIAKNIQYF. The DNA of the CDR3 is TGTGCCAGCAGCCAAGTTCGGGAAGGAATAGCCAAAAACATTCAGTACTTC.